A single sample is the source of the 26 T cell receptor beta chains below, sequenced in a study of T cell responses to AZD1222 COVID-19 vaccine (dated by TCRdb to the early 2020s). What the time point label conveys for this sample: baseline before first vaccination. Library generation was performed with the immunoSEQ multiplex PCR assay. TCRdb retrieved this table from immuneACCESS and kept in-frame rearrangements only. Not all clones are present; in checked studies, unresolved V genes account for under half, and no reason is known for the remainder. For this sample there are 150,000 to 200,000 clones; about 91% appear just once. The ten largest clones capture approximately 4.4% of the sample. Sample: peripheral blood, taken on day 0 of AZD1222 vaccination. Every receptor here comes from an adult in good health.

J is TRBJ2-1 and V is TRBV7-3; D is unresolved. With 5 bases removed from V and 10 bases from J, the gap between germline ends came to 21 bases. The CDR3 totals 15 residues. The germline V gene encodes CDR1 SGHTA and CDR2 FQGTGA. CDR3 coding DNA: TGTGCCAGCAGCATATCTGGCGGTTACAATGAGGAGCAGTTCTTC. It specifies CASSISGGYNEEQFF.

J is TRBJ2-7 and V is TRBV21-1; the table calls TRBD2, which could not be checked here. TRBV21-1 counts as a pseudogene. CDR3 length equals 16 residues. CDR3 nucleotides: TGTGCCAGCAAGGAAACGCTTCGGACGGGGGCCTACGAGCAGTACTTC. Translating gives CASKETLRTGAYEQYF.

This chain links TRBV15 with TRBJ1-5; D not resolved. V shed 4 bases and J shed 0 bases, with 10 bases lying between them. CDR1 is LNHNV and CDR2 is YYDKDF in the germline V gene (reference sequence). This CDR3 has 15 amino acids. The CDR3 DNA reads as TGTGCCACCAGCACCCGGGCCAATAGCAATCAGCCCCAGCATTTT. Its protein product is CATSTRANSNQPQHF. Variable domain in full (rest from reference TRBV15 and TRBJ1-5): DAMVIQNPRYQVTQFGKPVTLSCSQTLNHNVMYWYQQKSSQAPKLLFHYYDKDFNNEADTPDNFQSRRPNTSFCFLDIRSPGLGDTAMYLCATSTRANSNQPQHFGDGTRLSIL.

Here the CDR3 DNA reads TGTGCCAGCAGAGAACAGGGGCGCTCTGGGGCCAACGTCCTGACTTTC. Translated, it gives CASREQGRSGANVLTF. The V and J genes are TRBV28 and TRBJ2-6, with 7 bases lining up with TRBD1. CDR3 length equals 16 residues. From germline, CDR1 is MDHEN and CDR2 SYDVKM. The ends lost 6 bases at V and 0 bases at J; junction bases unmatched: 5.

This clone was picked up one time. The rearrangement uses TRBV6-5 and TRBJ1-5, with no clear D. Trimming stripped 2 bases from V and 2 bases from J, with 7 bases between. This CDR3 region has 14 residues. From germline, CDR1 is MNHEY and CDR2 SVGAGI. In DNA, the CDR3 is TGTGCCAGCAGTTACAGGGTCGGCAATCAGCCCCAGCATTTT. Translation: CASSYRVGNQPQHF.

The chain employs TRBV6-5 and TRBJ1-2, with a possible D match to TRBD1 (5 bases). The CDR3 totals 14 residues. Germline V gives CDR1 MNHEY, CDR2 SVGAGI. V was trimmed by 6 bases and J by 4 bases, leaving 15 bases between them. This CDR3 reads CASRSRDGGYGYTF. The CDR3 DNA reads TGTGCCAGCAGATCCCGGGACGGCGGCTATGGCTACACCTTC.

The J gene is TRBJ1-1, the V gene TRBV30, with TRBD1 as a possible D gene (5 bases). The ends were cut back, 0 bases at V and 11 bases at J, with 16 bases in the middle. Germline-derived CDR1 and CDR2 are GTSNPN and SVGIG (reference sequence). The CDR3 consists of 13 residues. The CDR3 DNA is TGTGCCTGGAGTGTACGGGAGAAAGGGGCCGCTTTCTTT. This codes for CAWSVREKGAAFF.

V usage is TRBV10-3 and J usage is TRBJ2-3; D is unclear. In germline, CDR1 is ENHRY, CDR2 SYGVKD. The CDR3 contains 13 residues. V lost 4 bases, J lost 2 bases, and 7 bases lay in between. The CDR3: CAISGHNTDTQYF. The DNA of the CDR3 is TGTGCCATCAGTGGACACAACACAGATACGCAGTATTTT.

As DNA, the CDR3 is TGCGCCAGCAGATCGTCGGGGGGCAGTAATTCACCCCTCCACTTT. Translating gives CASRSSGGSNSPLHF. This sequence joins TRBV10-2 and TRBJ1-6; D may be TRBD1 (6 bases). Trimming cost V 6 bases and J 6 bases, with 15 bases left between them. CDR3 length: 15 residues. CDR1 WSHSY and CDR2 SAAADI come from the germline V gene.

The chain is built from TRBV5-1 and TRBJ2-3, with a tentative D call TRBD2 (5 bases). Deletions cut 0 bases from V and 4 bases from J, with 18 bases between. The CDR3 covers 17 residues. From germline, CDR1 is SGHRS and CDR2 YFSETQ. The CDR3 nucleotides read TGCGCCAGCAGCTTGGAAGGCGGGTCCCTTGGGGCAGATACGCAGTATTTT. Translated: CASSLEGGSLGADTQYF.

The J gene is TRBJ2-7, the V gene TRBV18; no reliable D call. CDR3 size: 13 residues. Germline V lookup: CDR1 KGHSH, CDR2 LQKENI. V shed 6 bases and J shed 1 base, with 10 bases lying between them. For the CDR3, the DNA is TGTGCCAGCTCTCTTCGTTGGTCCTACGAGCAGTACTTC. Residues: CASSLRWSYEQYF.

This sequence joins TRBV7-9 and TRBJ1-1; the D is unclear. The CDR3 runs to 14 residues. V lost 1 base, J lost 3 bases, and 9 bases lay in between. Germline V gene data show CDR1 as SEHNR and CDR2 as FQNEAQ (reference sequence). The CDR3 region is CASSLGAEDTEAFF. The CDR3 DNA sequence: TGTGCCAGCAGCTTAGGAGCAGAGGACACTGAAGCTTTCTTT.

The chain has TRBV29-1 and TRBJ2-3; D remains unclear. V gave up 1 base and J gave up 0 bases, with 23 bases separating them. Germline V gives CDR1 SQVTM, CDR2 ANQGSEA. The CDR3 has 19 residues. Written as DNA, the CDR3 is TGCAGCGTTGAAGCTCCCCAATTGGCCCTTATACCTAGCACAGATACGCAGTATTTT. Encoded protein: CSVEAPQLALIPSTDTQYF.

The chain uses TRBV7-9 and TRBJ1-1; no clear D. The V gene lost 3 bases and the J gene lost 0 bases, with 8 bases spanning the gap. CDR1 is SEHNR and CDR2 is FQNEAQ in the germline V gene (reference sequence). The length of the CDR3 is 14 residues. CDR3: CASSFGSLNTEAFF. CDR3 bases: TGTGCCAGCAGCTTCGGCTCCTTGAACACTGAAGCTTTCTTT.

In DNA form, the CDR3 reads TGTGCCAGCAGCCAAGACGTAGGGGGAACGGATTCACCCCTCCACTTT. It translates to CASSQDVGGTDSPLHF. The chain employs TRBV3-1 (or the pseudogene TRBV3-2) and TRBJ1-6; D might be TRBD1 (6 bases). V was clipped by 0 bases and J by 8 bases, with 14 bases between them. From germline, CDR1 is LGHDT and CDR2 YNNKEL (reference sequence). This CDR3 is built from 16 residues.

The rearrangement links TRBV19 to TRBJ2-1, with unresolved D. This CDR3 contains 15 residues. Trimming took off 3 bases at V and 7 bases at J, with 16 bases between the two ends. In germline, CDR1 is LNHDA, CDR2 SQIVND (reference sequence). The CDR3 sequence: CASSMWPSEQNEQFF. The CDR3 DNA reads TGTGCCAGTAGTATGTGGCCGTCAGAGCAGAATGAGCAGTTCTTC.

The CDR3 reads CASSPAVTSGNTIYF. The CDR3 DNA reads as TGTGCCAGCAGCCCAGCCGTGACCTCTGGAAACACCATATATTTT. This sequence joins TRBV4-2 and TRBJ1-3, with D unresolved. There are 15 residues in the CDR3. Germline assignment: CDR1 LGHNA and CDR2 YNFKEQ. The ends were cut back, 4 bases at V and 0 bases at J, with 10 bases in the middle.

The chain joins TRBV6-5 to TRBJ1-5; D is ambiguous. V was shortened by 0 bases and J by 0 bases, with 3 bases between the two germline ends. CDR1 and CDR2 from the germline V gene are MNHEY and SVGAGI. This CDR3 spans 14 amino acids. The CDR3 sequence: CASSYSNSNQPQHF. CDR3 bases: TGTGCCAGCAGTTACTCGAATAGCAATCAGCCCCAGCATTTT.

This clone was observed once. The gene calls are TRBV27 and TRBJ1-5; D not certain. From germline, CDR1 is MNHEY and CDR2 SMNVEV (reference sequence). The CDR3 is made up of 14 amino acids. The V and J ends lost 3 bases and 3 bases respectively, with 9 bases between them. The CDR3 nucleotides read TGTGCCAGCAGTTTTGGTCGGATCAATCAGCCCCAGCATTTT. This gives the protein CASSFGRINQPQHF.

This clone was observed once. This chain connects TRBV29-1 to TRBJ2-7; D may be TRBD2 (6 bases). This CDR3 has 14 residues. V gave up 5 bases and J gave up 0 bases, with 14 bases separating them. Germline loops: CDR1 SQVTM, CDR2 ANQGSEA. The CDR3 loop reads CSVRSPRGSYEQYF. For the CDR3, the DNA is TGCAGCGTTCGATCCCCGCGGGGCTCCTACGAGCAGTACTTC.

The chain has TRBV12-3 or TRBV12-4 and TRBJ1-2; D is unclear. Deletions cut 8 bases from V and 1 base from J, with 11 bases between. The CDR3 contains 13 residues. CDR3 loop: CASRRALNYGYTF. In nucleotides, the CDR3 is TGTGCCAGCCGGCGGGCGCTTAACTATGGCTACACCTTC.

The chain couples TRBV21-1 to TRBJ2-2; whether TRBD1, the table's D call, matches the DNA was not checked. TRBV21-1 is recorded as a pseudogene. The CDR3 contains 16 residues. The CDR3, as DNA: TGTGCCAGCAGCTCGAGATGGCAGGGTAGCACCGGGGAGCTGTTTTTT. It codes for CASSSRWQGSTGELFF.

This clone came up once. V gene TRBV5-1 combines with J gene TRBJ1-3; the match to TRBD1 covers 8 bases. Germline V gene lookup returns CDR1 SGHRS and CDR2 YFSETQ. This CDR3 comprises 19 residues. The junction had 16 bases not matched to a gene; V was cut back by 5 bases and J by 0 bases. The CDR3 bases are TGCGCCAGCAGTTCGGACAGGGACTCTCTTCTTTACTCTGGAAACACCATATATTTT. This codes for CASSSDRDSLLYSGNTIYF.

The chain joins TRBV7-9 to TRBJ1-5; 9 positions agree with TRBD1. CDR3 length equals 11 residues. V lost 3 bases to trimming and J lost 15 bases; unmatched junction nucleotides: 3. Looked up from germline, CDR1 is SEHNR and CDR2 is FQNEAQ (reference sequence). The CDR3 DNA sequence: TGTGCCAGCAGCTTGGGGGACAGGGTGCATTTT. Translation gives CASSLGDRVHF. Together with reference TRBV7-9 and TRBJ1-5, the CDR3 gives the full variable domain: DTGVSQNPRHKITKRGQNVTFRCDPISEHNRLYWYRQTLGQGPEFLTYFQNEAQLEKSRLLSDRFSAERPKGSFSTLEIQRTEQGDSAMYLCASSLGDRVHFGDGTRLSIL.

The chain uses TRBV5-6 and TRBJ2-2; TRBD2 matches 11 bases. This CDR3 contains 18 residues. Germline V CDR1 and CDR2: SGHDT, YYEEEE. Germline trimming cut 0 bases from V and 2 bases from J; bases unmatched to any gene: 6. CDR3 sequence (DNA): TGTGCCAGCAGCTTGGAGGGACTAGCGGTTAGAAACACCGGGGAGCTGTTTTTT. It yields the protein CASSLEGLAVRNTGELFF.

The chain recombines TRBV2 with TRBJ2-5, with a possible D match to TRBD1 (5 bases). Germline assignment: CDR1 SNHLY and CDR2 FYNNEI. The CDR3 runs 14 residues. V lost 10 bases and J 4 bases, leaving 19 bases between the germline ends. The chain's CDR3 is CANRRAGPRETQYF. The CDR3 nucleotides are TGTGCCAACCGCCGGGCAGGGCCTAGAGAGACCCAGTACTTC.